A single sample is the source of the 21 T cell receptor beta chains below, sequenced in a study of T cells in localized non-small cell lung cancer. Here immunoSEQ multiplex PCR was the method, and the copy in TCRdb shows in-frame clones only, minus some. The sample lists approximately 83,000 clones, 70% to 90% occurring once. Here the sequenced sample was peripheral blood, taken before any cancer treatment. The source is a woman aged 40-70 years with stage I squamous cell lung carcinoma.

V gene TRBV30 combines with J gene TRBJ1-2, with 7 positions matching TRBD1. CDR1 is GTSNPN, CDR2 SVGIG, per germline (reference sequence). V gave up 7 bases and J gave up 5 bases; unmatched junction bases: 4. The CDR3 spans 11 residues. CDR3: CASSQGYGYTF. As DNA, the CDR3 is TGTGCCTCATCACAGGGGTATGGCTACACCTTC.

The chain links TRBV18 to TRBJ1-1; weak D call: TRBD1 (5 bases). The CDR3 is 12 residues long. Germline CDR1 and CDR2: KGHSH and LQKENI. Trimming shortened V by 3 bases and J by 7 bases, and 9 bases separated the two germline ends. CDR3 amino acids: CASSPFGGEAFF. DNA for the CDR3: TGTGCCAGCTCACCTTTCGGGGGTGAAGCTTTCTTT.

This clone was seen only a few times. The chain uses TRBV10-1 and TRBJ1-1, with D possibly matching TRBD1 (6 bases). Germline V gene data show CDR1 as WNHNN and CDR2 as SYGVQD (reference sequence). Trimming pared 8 bases from V and 6 bases from J, leaving 13 bases between. There are 12 residues in the CDR3. The CDR3 bases are TGCGCCAGCTCCCCGGGGGGGCCTGAAGCTTTCTTT. This gives the protein CASSPGGPEAFF.

This chain links TRBV12-5 with TRBJ2-3; 10 nucleotides match TRBD2. Germline loops: CDR1 LGHNT, CDR2 FRNRAP. V trimming: 0 bases; J trimming: 2 bases; junction bases outside the gene matches: 11. The CDR3 runs to 19 residues. The CDR3 region has the DNA TGTGCTAGTGGTTTGGTACCCTCCCCTCTAGCGGGGGTCACAGATACGCAGTATTTT. Translated: CASGLVPSPLAGVTDTQYF.

The V gene is TRBV9, the J gene TRBJ1-3; maybe TRBD1 (6 bases). Germline assignment: CDR1 SGDLS and CDR2 YYNGEE. V lost 4 bases and J lost 4, with 15 bases in between. The CDR3 contains 15 residues. The CDR3 DNA reads as TGTGCCAGCAGCCCGATGGGGGCGGGGGGAAACACCATATATTTT. Protein product: CASSPMGAGGNTIYF.

V usage is TRBV5-1 and J usage is TRBJ1-4, with D possibly being TRBD1 (5 bases). Germline assignment: CDR1 SGHRS and CDR2 YFSETQ. V lost 0 bases, J lost 8 bases, and 11 bases lay in between. This CDR3 comprises 14 residues. The CDR3 nucleotides are TGCGCCAGCAGCTTGGGTGGGACCGAGGAAAAACTGTTTTTT. Protein sequence: CASSLGGTEEKLFF.

The gene calls are TRBV6-1 and TRBJ1-1; D remains unclear. V was cut by 2 bases and J by 6 bases, with 7 bases left in between. This CDR3 is 12 amino acids long. The germline gives CDR1 MNHNS, CDR2 SASEGT. CDR3 sequence: CASSETRPEAFF. The CDR3 bases are TGTGCCAGCAGTGAAACCCGGCCTGAAGCTTTCTTT.

The J gene is TRBJ2-5, the V gene TRBV21-1; TRBD1 was called by the table and not checked on the DNA. TRBV21-1 is an annotated pseudogene. The CDR3 contains 13 residues. Written as DNA, the CDR3 is TGTGCCAGCAGCAAGGCCAGGCAAGAGACCCAGTACTTC. Translation gives CASSKARQETQYF.

V and J are TRBV7-8 and TRBJ1-6, with a weak D call TRBD1 (6 bases). Germline V gene lookup returns CDR1 SGHVS and CDR2 FQNEAQ. V was pared by 0 bases and J by 10 bases, with 10 bases between. This CDR3 contains 14 residues. CDR3 bases: TGTGCCAGCAGCTTAGCGTTAGGGGGGTCACCCCTCCACTTT. Amino acid sequence: CASSLALGGSPLHF.

CDR3 in amino acids: CASSVSARVMNTEAFF. CDR3 coding DNA: TGTGCCAGCAGTGTCAGCGCGAGGGTTATGAACACTGAAGCTTTCTTT. The rearrangement links TRBV2 to TRBJ1-1, with no clear D. The CDR3 spans 16 residues. The V end lost 4 bases, the J end lost 0 bases, and 15 bases lay between the germline ends. From germline, CDR1 is SNHLY and CDR2 FYNNEI.

The chain links TRBV18 to TRBJ1-2; 9 nucleotides line up with TRBD1. This CDR3 has 14 amino acids. Germline V CDR1 and CDR2: KGHSH, LQKENI. With 1 base clipped from V and 4 bases from J, the junction kept 1 base outside the gene matches. In DNA form, the CDR3 reads TGTGCCAGCTCACCACGGACAGGGGCCTATGGCTACACCTTC. Residues: CASSPRTGAYGYTF. Supplemented by reference TRBV18 and TRBJ1-2, the full variable domain reads NAGVMQNPRHLVRRRGQEARLRCSPMKGHSHVYWYRQLPEEGLKFMVYLQKENIIDESGMPKERFSAEFPKEGPSILRIQQVVRGDSAAYFCASSPRTGAYGYTFGSGTRLTVV.

This chain joins TRBV19 and TRBJ2-3; D possibly matches TRBD1 or TRBD2 (6 bases each). This CDR3 has 16 amino acids. CDR1 and CDR2 from the germline V gene are LNHDA and SQIVND (reference sequence). V lost 3 bases, J lost 4 bases, and 17 bases lay in between. CDR3 amino acids: CASSIRGLGGADTQYF. For the CDR3, the DNA is TGTGCCAGTAGTATCCGAGGTTTGGGGGGCGCAGATACGCAGTATTTT.

V is TRBV4-1 and J is TRBJ1-3; D might be TRBD1 (5 bases). The CDR3 contains 18 residues. V lost 7 bases and J 0 bases, leaving 22 bases between the germline ends. The germline V gene encodes CDR1 MGHRA and CDR2 YSYEKL. The CDR3 region has the DNA TGCGCCAGCACCTCAGCCAGGACGGGGCCCCCCTCTGGAAACACCATATATTTT. This encodes CASTSARTGPPSGNTIYF.

This chain links TRBV18 with TRBJ1-4; D not resolved. Germline values: CDR1 KGHSH, CDR2 LQKENI. CDR3 size: 15 residues. Trimming stripped 3 bases from V and 2 bases from J, with 10 bases between. CDR3 DNA sequence: TGTGCCAGCTCACCTATACTGACCACTAATGAAAAACTGTTTTTT. This sequence encodes CASSPILTTNEKLFF.

This chain joins TRBV10-3 and TRBJ2-3; D not certain. The CDR3 has 14 amino acids. Trimming cost V 4 bases and J 2 bases, with 10 bases left between them. Germline CDR1 is ENHRY and CDR2 is SYGVKD. CDR3 nucleotide sequence: TGTGCCATCAGTGGGACCCAACACACAGATACGCAGTATTTT. Translation gives CAISGTQHTDTQYF.

As DNA, the CDR3 is TGTGCCAGCAGGGGGACAGGGCTGAACACTGAAGCTTTCTTT. It codes for CASRGTGLNTEAFF. This chain links TRBV2 with TRBJ1-1; 9 bases align to TRBD1. The CDR3 totals 14 residues. V was pared by 6 bases and J by 0 bases, with 2 bases of the junction left unmatched. Germline V lookup: CDR1 SNHLY, CDR2 FYNNEI.

The chain is built from TRBV23-1 and TRBJ1-2, with a possible D match to TRBD1 (6 bases). TRBV23-1 has ORF status, its function being uncertain. V was shortened by 2 bases and J by 4 bases, with 11 bases between the two germline ends. The CDR3 spans 14 residues. CDR3 region: CASSQAGDAYGYTF. The DNA of the CDR3 is TGCGCCAGCAGTCAAGCAGGGGATGCCTATGGCTACACCTTC.

The chain has TRBV2 and TRBJ1-3, with D possibly TRBD1 on 6 matching bases. Trimming stripped 4 bases from V and 4 bases from J, with 17 bases between. Germline lookup yields CDR1 SNHLY and CDR2 FYNNEI. The CDR3 is made up of 16 amino acids. CDR3 sequence reads: CASSVQGNRGGNTIYF. In DNA, the CDR3 is TGTGCCAGCAGTGTACAGGGAAACCGTGGGGGAAACACCATATATTTT.

The V gene is TRBV15, the J gene TRBJ1-1, with TRBD1 as a possible D gene (6 bases). CDR3 length equals 14 residues. V lost 0 bases to trimming and J lost 4 bases, with 9 bases between them. The V gene's germline CDR1 is LNHNV and CDR2 YYDKDF (reference sequence). The CDR3 bases are TGTGCCACCAGCAGAGAACAGGGTTTCACTGAAGCTTTCTTT. It yields the protein CATSREQGFTEAFF.

V is TRBV7-8 and J is TRBJ2-1; 14 bases map to TRBD2. J was trimmed by 0 bases and V by 6 bases; bases with no gene match: 10. The CDR3 runs 19 residues. The V gene's germline CDR1 is SGHVS and CDR2 FQNEAQ. CDR3 sequence reads: CASRQGTSGGGSSYNEQFF. In nucleotides, the CDR3 is TGTGCCAGCAGGCAAGGGACTAGCGGGGGAGGCAGCTCCTACAATGAGCAGTTCTTC. Full variable domain (remainder filled in from reference TRBV7-8 and TRBJ2-1): GAGVSQSPRYKVAKRGQDVALRCDPISGHVSLFWYQQALGQGPEFLTYFQNEAQLDKSGLPSDRFFAERPEGSVSTLKIQRTQQEDSAVYLCASRQGTSGGGSSYNEQFFGPGTRLTVL.

The chain couples TRBV2 to TRBJ1-3; D is possibly TRBD1 (6 bases). V was cut by 6 bases and J by 0 bases, with 18 bases left in between. The V gene's germline CDR1 is SNHLY and CDR2 FYNNEI. The CDR3 runs 17 residues. The CDR3 here is CASSGGLSTLSGNTIYF. The DNA for the CDR3 is TGTGCCAGCAGCGGGGGGCTAAGTACCCTCTCTGGAAACACCATATATTTT.